The subject of this entry is one T cell receptor (beta chain). Its antigen remains undetermined. No base-level quality is on record; no much larger clone is a single base apart. Profiling of TCR beta VDJ combinations and CDR3 sequences used genomic DNA as the template. An Illumina HiSeq 2000 was the platform used for TCR repertoire sequencing. The source study handled its data this way. TRBV/TRBJ rearrangement plots, CDR3 size and DJ length profiles, and Simpson's diversity index were used to assess repertoires. The immunodominant clone was defined as the most abundant DNA sequence in deep sequencing data. CDR3 amino acid sequences were checked for sharing across subjects and were also compared against the VDJdb database and published repertoires. TCRdb took the public reads, trimmed them with fastp at Q25, ran MiXCR for clone calling and kept in-frame beta chains. Records with the same CDR3 protein are collapsed into one entry carrying the most frequent genes and DNA. The V and J calls, along with clone size, are taken from TCRdb and not from the paper's own processing. In this sample the table shows 200,000 to 250,000 distinct CDR3 sequences, about half of which occur a single time. Clones ranked in the top ten supply 15% to 20% of the sample.

These data originate in a study of CD8+CD57+ T cells in acquired aplastic anemia (dated by TCRdb to the late 2010s). For the wider study: On average, sorted CD4+ and CD8+ cells yielded 3.2 ug of extracted DNA, with a range of about 0.19 to 30 ug. A CD8+CD57+ expansion meant a frequency higher than the mean frequency seen in healthy subjects. Results the study describes overall, beyond this receptor: CD8+ Simpson's diversity did not differ significantly between patients and healthy controls (P=0.060). Around 27 CD8+ CDR3 sequences were shared between patients and controls but appeared highly expressed in patients and within their immunodominant clones.

The CDR3, cysteine through phenylalanine, is 15 amino acids long. The sequence is cut down to CDR3 DNA, 45 bases in frame from base 1. As encoded in the germline V gene, CDR1 is ENHRY while CDR2 is SYGVKD. The germline V end is reduced by 2 bases and the J end by 7 bases; junction bases left unmatched: 3. The patients picked for sequencing were ones in whom flow cytometry had shown an expansion of CD8+CD57+ cells. Every patient had a diagnosis of severe acquired aplastic anemia based on International Study of Aplastic Anemia and Agranulocytosis and Camitta criteria. No therapy had been received by the patients at the time of blood sampling. In the study, sorted CD4+ and CD8+ blood T cells from patients with severe aplastic anemia and from healthy subjects underwent deep sequencing of TCR repertoires. In the USA, patient enrollment took place under clinicaltrials.gov protocols 00001620, 01623167, 00001397, 00071045, 00081523 and 00961064. Ficoll-Paque density gradient centrifugation was used to isolate peripheral blood mononuclear cells. Before DNA was extracted, CD4+ and CD8+ T cells were sorted using either FACS or magnetic beads.

The V gene is TRBV10-3 and the J gene is TRBJ1-6, with 9 central nucleotides matching TRBD1. The receptor's source is a human donor with aplastic anemia. The sample consisted of sorted CD4+, CD8+, or CD8+CD57+ T cells (not recorded which) from PBMCs. The DNA sequence reads TGTGCCATCAGTGAGGGACAGGGGCGCAATTCACCCCTCCACTTT. Translation gives CAISEGQGRNSPLHF.